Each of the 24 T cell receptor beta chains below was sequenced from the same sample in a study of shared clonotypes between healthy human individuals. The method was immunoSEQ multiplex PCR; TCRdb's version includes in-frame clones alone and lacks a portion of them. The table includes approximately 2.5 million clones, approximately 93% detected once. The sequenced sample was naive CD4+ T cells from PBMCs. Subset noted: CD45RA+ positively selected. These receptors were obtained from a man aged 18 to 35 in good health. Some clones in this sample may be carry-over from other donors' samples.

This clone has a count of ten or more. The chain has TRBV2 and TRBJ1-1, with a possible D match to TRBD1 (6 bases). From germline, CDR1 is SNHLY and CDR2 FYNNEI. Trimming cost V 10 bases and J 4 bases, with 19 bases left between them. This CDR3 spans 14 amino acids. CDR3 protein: CATRQEGGSTEAFF. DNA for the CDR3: TGTGCCACCCGCCAGGAGGGGGGGAGCACTGAAGCTTTCTTT. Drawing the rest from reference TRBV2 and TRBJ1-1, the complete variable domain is EPEVTQTPSHQVTQMGQEVILRCVPISNHLYFYWYRQILGQKVEFLVSFYNNEISEKSEIFDDQFSVERPDGSNFTLKIRSTKLEDSAMYFCATRQEGGSTEAFFGQGTRLTVV.

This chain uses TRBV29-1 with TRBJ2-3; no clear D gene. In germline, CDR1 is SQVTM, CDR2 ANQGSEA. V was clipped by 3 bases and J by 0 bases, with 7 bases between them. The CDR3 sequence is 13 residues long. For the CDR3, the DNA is TGCAGCGTTGATCGGCAGAGCACAGATACGCAGTATTTT. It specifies CSVDRQSTDTQYF.

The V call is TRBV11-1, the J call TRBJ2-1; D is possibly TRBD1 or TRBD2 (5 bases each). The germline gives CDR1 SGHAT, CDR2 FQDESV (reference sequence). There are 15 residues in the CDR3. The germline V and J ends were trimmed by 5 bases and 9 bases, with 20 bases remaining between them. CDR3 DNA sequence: TGTGCCAGCAGCCCTCTACCCCGGGACCTCATTGAGCAGTTCTTC. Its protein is CASSPLPRDLIEQFF.

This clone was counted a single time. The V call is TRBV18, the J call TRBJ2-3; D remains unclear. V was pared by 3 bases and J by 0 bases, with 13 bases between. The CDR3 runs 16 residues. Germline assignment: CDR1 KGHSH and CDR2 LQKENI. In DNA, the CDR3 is TGTGCCAGCTCACCGGTGACTTCCTCTAGCACAGATACGCAGTATTTT. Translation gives CASSPVTSSSTDTQYF.

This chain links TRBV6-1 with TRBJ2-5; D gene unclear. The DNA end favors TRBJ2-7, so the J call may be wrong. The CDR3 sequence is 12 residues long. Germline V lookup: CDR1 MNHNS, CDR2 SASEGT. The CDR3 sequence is CAVGETAYEQYF. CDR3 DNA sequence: TGTGCAGTGGGTGAAACAGCCTACGAGCAGTACTTC.

The CDR3 protein is CASSSYRGNRNEQFF. The CDR3 coding sequence is TGCGCCAGCAGTAGTTACAGGGGGAATCGCAATGAGCAGTTCTTC. This chain joins TRBV5-1 and TRBJ2-1; 8 bases are a match to TRBD1. V was clipped by 5 bases and J by 6 bases; unmatched bases: 10. Germline V lookup: CDR1 SGHRS, CDR2 YFSETQ. The CDR3 length is 15 residues.

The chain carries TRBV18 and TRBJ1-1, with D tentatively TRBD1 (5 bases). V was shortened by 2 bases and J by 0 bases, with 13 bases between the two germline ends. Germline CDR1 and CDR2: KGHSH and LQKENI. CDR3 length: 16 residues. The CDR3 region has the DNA TGTGCCAGCTCACCAACCGGGGGGTCAATGAACACTGAAGCTTTCTTT. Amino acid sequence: CASSPTGGSMNTEAFF.

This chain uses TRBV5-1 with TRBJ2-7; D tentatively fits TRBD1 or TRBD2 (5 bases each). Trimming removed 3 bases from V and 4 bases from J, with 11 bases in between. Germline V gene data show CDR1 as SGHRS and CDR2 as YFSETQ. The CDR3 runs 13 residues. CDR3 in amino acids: CASSSNWGYEQYF. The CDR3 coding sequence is TGCGCCAGCAGCTCGAACTGGGGGTACGAGCAGTACTTC.

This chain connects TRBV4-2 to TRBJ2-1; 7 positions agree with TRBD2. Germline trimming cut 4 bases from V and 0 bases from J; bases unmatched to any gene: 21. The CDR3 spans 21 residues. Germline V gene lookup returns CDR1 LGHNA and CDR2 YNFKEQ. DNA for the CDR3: TGTGCCAGCAGCCCGCTAGGGGAGTTCGGGAGGCCCGAGAGCTCCTACAATGAGCAGTTCTTC. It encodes CASSPLGEFGRPESSYNEQFF.

The CDR3 loop reads CASSLSARGGPNQPQHF. In DNA, the CDR3 is TGTGCCAGCAGTTTATCTGCCAGGGGGGGTCCCAATCAGCCCCAGCATTTT. The chain employs TRBV27 and TRBJ1-5; the match to TRBD1 covers 7 bases. J gave up 3 bases and V 0 bases, and 8 bases lay outside the gene matches. CDR3 length: 17 residues. Germline loops: CDR1 MNHEY, CDR2 SMNVEV (reference sequence).

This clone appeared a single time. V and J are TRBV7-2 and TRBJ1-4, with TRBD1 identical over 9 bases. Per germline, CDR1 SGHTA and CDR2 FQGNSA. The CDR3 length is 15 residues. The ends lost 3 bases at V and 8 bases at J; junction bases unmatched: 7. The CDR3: CASSFPGQGGEKLFF. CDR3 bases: TGTGCCAGCAGCTTCCCGGGACAGGGTGGGGAAAAACTGTTTTTT. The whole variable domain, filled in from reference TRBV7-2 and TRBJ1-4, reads GAGVSQSPSNKVTEKGKDVELRCDPISGHTALYWYRQSLGQGLEFLIYFQGNSAPDKSGLPSDRFSAERTGGSVSTLTIQRTQQEDSAVYLCASSFPGQGGEKLFFGSGTQLSVL.

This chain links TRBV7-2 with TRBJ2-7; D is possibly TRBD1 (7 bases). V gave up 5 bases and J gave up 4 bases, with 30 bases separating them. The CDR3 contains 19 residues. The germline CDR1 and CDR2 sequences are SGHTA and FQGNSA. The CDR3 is CASSPRGRGPYSPLYEQYF. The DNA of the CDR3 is TGTGCCAGCAGCCCGAGGGGGCGGGGACCATACAGCCCCCTATACGAGCAGTACTTC.

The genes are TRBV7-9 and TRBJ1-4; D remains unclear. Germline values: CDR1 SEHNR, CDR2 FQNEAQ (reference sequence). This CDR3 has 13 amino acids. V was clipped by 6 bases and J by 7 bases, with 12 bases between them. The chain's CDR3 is CASRGLEREKLFF. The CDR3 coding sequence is TGTGCCAGCAGAGGACTAGAGCGTGAAAAACTGTTTTTT.

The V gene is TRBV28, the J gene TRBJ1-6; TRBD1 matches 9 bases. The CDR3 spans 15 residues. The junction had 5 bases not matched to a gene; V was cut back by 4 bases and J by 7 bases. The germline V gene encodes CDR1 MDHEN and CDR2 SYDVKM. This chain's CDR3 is CASSSGQGRNSPLHF. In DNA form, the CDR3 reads TGTGCCAGCAGTTCAGGACAGGGGCGGAATTCACCCCTCCACTTT.

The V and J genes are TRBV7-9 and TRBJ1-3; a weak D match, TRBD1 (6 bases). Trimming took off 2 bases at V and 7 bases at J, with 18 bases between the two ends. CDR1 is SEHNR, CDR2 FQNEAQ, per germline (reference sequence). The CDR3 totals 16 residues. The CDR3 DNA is TGTGCCAGCAGCTTAACCCTGAGGACAGAATCCAACACCATATATTTT. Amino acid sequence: CASSLTLRTESNTIYF.

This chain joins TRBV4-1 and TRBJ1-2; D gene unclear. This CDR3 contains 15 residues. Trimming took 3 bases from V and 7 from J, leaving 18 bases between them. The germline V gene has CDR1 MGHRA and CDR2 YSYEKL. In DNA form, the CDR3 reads TGCGCCAGCAGCCACCCCACAGTGGGAGTTGTTGGCTACACCTTC. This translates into CASSHPTVGVVGYTF.

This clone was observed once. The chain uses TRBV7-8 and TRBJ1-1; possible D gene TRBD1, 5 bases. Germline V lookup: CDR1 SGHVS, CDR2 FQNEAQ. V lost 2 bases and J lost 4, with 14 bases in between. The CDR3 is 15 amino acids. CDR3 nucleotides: TGTGCCAGCAGCTTACTGGGGGGAGTGAGCACTGAAGCTTTCTTT. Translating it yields CASSLLGGVSTEAFF. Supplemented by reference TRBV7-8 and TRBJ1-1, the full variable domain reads GAGVSQSPRYKVAKRGQDVALRCDPISGHVSLFWYQQALGQGPEFLTYFQNEAQLDKSGLPSDRFFAERPEGSVSTLKIQRTQQEDSAVYLCASSLLGGVSTEAFFGQGTRLTVV.

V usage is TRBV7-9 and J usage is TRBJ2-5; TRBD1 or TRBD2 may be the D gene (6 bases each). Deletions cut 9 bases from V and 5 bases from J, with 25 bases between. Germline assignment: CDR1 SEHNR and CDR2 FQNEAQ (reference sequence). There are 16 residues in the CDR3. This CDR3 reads CASTLRRGLGEETQYF. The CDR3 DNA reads TGTGCCAGTACCCTTAGACGGGGGCTCGGAGAGGAGACCCAGTACTTC.

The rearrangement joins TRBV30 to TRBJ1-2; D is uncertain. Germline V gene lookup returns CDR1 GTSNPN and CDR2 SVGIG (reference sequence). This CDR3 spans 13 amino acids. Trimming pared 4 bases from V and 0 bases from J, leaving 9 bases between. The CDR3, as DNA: TGTGCCTGGACTATCAGCGCTAACTATGGCTACACCTTC. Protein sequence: CAWTISANYGYTF.

The CDR3 loop reads CASSEGQPYEQYF. The CDR3 DNA follows: TGTGCCAGCAGCGAGGGACAGCCTTACGAGCAGTACTTC. V is TRBV11-1 and J is TRBJ2-7; 7 bases fit TRBD1. V dropped 5 bases and J dropped 4; count of bases not matched to a gene: 5. The CDR3 is 13 residues long. CDR1 is SGHAT, CDR2 FQDESV, per germline (reference sequence).

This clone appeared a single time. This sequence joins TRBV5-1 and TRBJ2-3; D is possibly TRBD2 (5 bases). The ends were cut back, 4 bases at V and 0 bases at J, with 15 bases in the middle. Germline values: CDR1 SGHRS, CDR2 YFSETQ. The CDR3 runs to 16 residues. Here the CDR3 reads CASSLRPDFSTDTQYF. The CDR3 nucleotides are TGCGCCAGCAGCCTCCGGCCGGACTTTAGCACAGATACGCAGTATTTT. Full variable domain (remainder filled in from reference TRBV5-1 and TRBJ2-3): KAGVTQTPRYLIKTRGQQVTLSCSPISGHRSVSWYQQTPGQGLQFLFEYFSETQRNKGNFPGRFSGRQFSNSRSEMNVSTLELGDSALYLCASSLRPDFSTDTQYFGPGTRLTVL.

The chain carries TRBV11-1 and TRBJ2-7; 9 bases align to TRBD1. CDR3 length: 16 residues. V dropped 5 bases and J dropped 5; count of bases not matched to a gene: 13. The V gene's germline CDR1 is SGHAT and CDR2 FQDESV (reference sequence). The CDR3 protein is CASSKNAGTGFNEQYF. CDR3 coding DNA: TGTGCCAGCAGCAAAAACGCCGGGACAGGGTTCAACGAGCAGTACTTC.

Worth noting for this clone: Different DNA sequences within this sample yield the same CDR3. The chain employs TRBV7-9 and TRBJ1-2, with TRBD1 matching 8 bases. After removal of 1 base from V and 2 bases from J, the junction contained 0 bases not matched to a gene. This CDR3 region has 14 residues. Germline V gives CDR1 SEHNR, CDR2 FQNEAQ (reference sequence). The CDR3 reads CASSLGTGNYGYTF. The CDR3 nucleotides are TGTGCCAGCAGCTTAGGGACAGGGAACTATGGCTACACCTTC.

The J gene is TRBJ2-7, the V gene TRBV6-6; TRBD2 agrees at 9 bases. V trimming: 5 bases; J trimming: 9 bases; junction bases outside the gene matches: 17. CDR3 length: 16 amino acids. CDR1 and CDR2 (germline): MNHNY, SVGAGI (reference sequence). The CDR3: CASSLPAKGLAGLQYF. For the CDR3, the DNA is TGTGCCAGCAGTCTACCCGCGAAGGGACTAGCCGGGTTGCAGTACTTC.